What follows is one TCR beta chain and its context. The antigen remains undetermined. TCRdb reanalysed the RT-PCR reads using MiXCR and keeps one entry per CDR3 protein. The sample holds about 700,000 distinct CDR3 sequences, over 11% seen once. The sample originates from a study of response to subunit inactivated influenza vaccine. General study findings and limits: With each seasonal influenza vaccination, the authors suggested, few new T cells are recruited.

V lost 0 bases and J lost 9, with 9 bases in between. Germline lookup yields CDR1 MGHRA and CDR2 YSYEKL. CDR3 length: 13 residues. The V and J genes are TRBV4-1 and TRBJ2-1; D unresolved. The sequences come from PBMCs from blood, collected 14 to 15 days before vaccination. The TCR was taken from a man aged 45-60 years who received an inactivated influenza vaccine. The CDR3, as DNA: TGCGCCAGCAGCCAAGATCTACGGGTTGAGCAGTTCTTC. Residues: CASSQDLRVEQFF.